Given below is one T cell receptor (beta chain) in context. Its antigen is still unknown. The CDR3 has 14 amino acids. CDR1 SGHRS and CDR2 YFSETQ come from the germline V gene. With UMI labels, 5' RACE was used to prepare the TRB cDNA libraries. TCRdb processed the 5' RACE reads again and assigns one entry to each CDR3 protein, with no DNA. This sample lists roughly 80,000 distinct CDR3 sequences; its ten largest clones have about 0.62%. The sample originates from a study of CXCR3-negative and CXCR3-positive naive CD8 T cells. The study's findings and limits: With respect to TRBV-TRBJ usage, naive CXCR3-negative and CXCR3-positive cells were similar; memory differed. Higher TRB CDR3 hydrophobicity marked CXCR3-positive naive cells relative to CXCR3-negative naive cells. Whereas both naive subsets had comparably high diversity, memory CD8+ cells had much lower diversity. TRB CDR3 properties indicated TCR strength, while surface CD5 was similar across naive subsets.

This clonotype originated in a human donor in good health. Some clones in this sample may be carry-over from other donors' samples. The sample taken for sequencing was naive CXCR3+ CD8+ T cells from blood. Sample subset: CD45RO-CCR7+CD27+CD95- naive CD8+ T cells expressing CXCR3 (TNR3+). The chain employs TRBV5-1 and TRBJ2-7; TCRdb proposes TRBD2, but this gene call is untestable without DNA. This CDR3 is CASSLVGGTGEQYF.